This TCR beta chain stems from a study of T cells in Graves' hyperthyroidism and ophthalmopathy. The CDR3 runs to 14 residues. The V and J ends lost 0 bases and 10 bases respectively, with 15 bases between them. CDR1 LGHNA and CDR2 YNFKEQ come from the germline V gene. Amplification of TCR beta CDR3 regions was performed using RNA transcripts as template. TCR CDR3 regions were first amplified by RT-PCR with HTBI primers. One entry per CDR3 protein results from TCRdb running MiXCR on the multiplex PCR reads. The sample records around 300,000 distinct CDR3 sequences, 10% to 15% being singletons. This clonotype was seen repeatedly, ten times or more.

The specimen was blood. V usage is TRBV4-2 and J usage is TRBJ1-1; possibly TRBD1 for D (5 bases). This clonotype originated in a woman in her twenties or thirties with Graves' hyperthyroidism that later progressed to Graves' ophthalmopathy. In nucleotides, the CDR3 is TGTGCCAGCAGCCAAGATCCCGAGGGGCGCGGAGCTTTCTTT. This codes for CASSQDPEGRGAFF.